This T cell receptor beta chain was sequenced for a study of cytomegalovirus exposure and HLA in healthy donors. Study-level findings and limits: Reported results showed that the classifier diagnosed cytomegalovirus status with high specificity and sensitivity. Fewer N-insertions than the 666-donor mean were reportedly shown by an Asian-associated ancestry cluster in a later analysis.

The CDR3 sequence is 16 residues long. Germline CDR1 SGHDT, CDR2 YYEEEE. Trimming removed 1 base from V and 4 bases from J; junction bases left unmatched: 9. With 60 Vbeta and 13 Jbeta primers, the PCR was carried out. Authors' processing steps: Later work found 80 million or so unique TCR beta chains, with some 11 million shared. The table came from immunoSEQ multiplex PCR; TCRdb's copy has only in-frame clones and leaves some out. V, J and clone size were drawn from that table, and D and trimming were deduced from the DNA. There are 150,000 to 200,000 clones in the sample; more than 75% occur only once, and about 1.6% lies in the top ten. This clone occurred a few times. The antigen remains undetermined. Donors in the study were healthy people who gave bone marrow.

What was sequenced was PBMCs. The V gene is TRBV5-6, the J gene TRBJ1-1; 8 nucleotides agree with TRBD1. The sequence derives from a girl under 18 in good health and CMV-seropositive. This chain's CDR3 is CASSLTPGGAGTEAFF. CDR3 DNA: TGTGCCAGCAGCTTGACCCCAGGGGGCGCGGGCACTGAAGCTTTCTTT. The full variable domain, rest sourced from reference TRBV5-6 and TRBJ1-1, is DAGVTQSPTHLIKTRGQQVTLRCSPKSGHDTVSWYQQALGQGPQFIFQYYEEEERQRGNFPDRFSGHQFPNYSSELNVNALLLGDSALYLCASSLTPGGAGTEAFFGQGTRLTVV.